The 16 T cell receptor beta chains below come from one sample, sequenced in a study of cytomegalovirus exposure and HLA in healthy donors. A multiplex PCR was run with 60 Vbeta primers and 13 Jbeta primers. This table comes from immunoSEQ multiplex PCR, and its TCRdb copy is limited to in-frame clones, with some not included. The sample holds about 110,000 clones, more than 70% seen once. The material sequenced was PBMCs. The source is a man aged 30 to 45 in good health and CMV-seronegative.

The rearrangement joins TRBV10-3 to TRBJ1-6; TRBD1 matches at 8 bases. With V trimmed by 1 base and J by 9 bases, 5 bases remained unmatched. The CDR3 totals 15 residues. The germline gives CDR1 ENHRY, CDR2 SYGVKD. DNA of the CDR3: TGTGCCATCAGTGAGTTTGGACAGGGCGGTTCACCCCTCCACTTT. Amino acids: CAISEFGQGGSPLHF.

The chain has TRBV5-1 and TRBJ2-7; 10 bases line up with TRBD2. Germline V CDR1 and CDR2: SGHRS, YFSETQ. The CDR3 runs to 16 residues. V trimming: 0 bases; J trimming: 1 base; junction bases outside the gene matches: 4. CDR3 in amino acids: CASSLASSGGSYEQYF. Written as DNA, the CDR3 is TGCGCCAGCAGCTTGGCTTCTAGCGGGGGATCCTACGAGCAGTACTTC.

The V call is TRBV5-4, the J call TRBJ2-7; the D is unclear. The CDR3 runs 13 residues. V gave up 5 bases and J gave up 6 bases, with 15 bases separating them. Germline-derived CDR1 and CDR2 are SGHNT and YYREEE (reference sequence). CDR3 DNA sequence: TGTGCCAGCAGAGTCTTCGCCGCCAGCGAGCAGTACTTC. Translating gives CASRVFAASEQYF.

J is TRBJ2-3 and V is TRBV6-6, with D perhaps TRBD2 (5 bases). V was pared by 8 bases and J by 1 base, with 13 bases between. Per germline, CDR1 MNHNY and CDR2 SVGAGI (reference sequence). The CDR3 has 14 residues. Here the CDR3 reads CASGETTRTDTQYF. The CDR3, as DNA: TGTGCCAGCGGCGAGACTACACGCACAGATACGCAGTATTTT.

A note on this clone: One end of the junction is discordant with germline, which a read error may explain. The rearrangement joins TRBV19 to TRBJ2-2; TRBD2 is a possible D gene (6 bases). CDR3 length: 16 residues. Germline assignment: CDR1 LNHDA and CDR2 SQIVND (reference sequence). CDR3 protein: CASSIDAGMNAGELFF. CDR3 bases: TGTGCCAGTAGTATAGATGCGGGAATGAACGCCGGGGAGCTGTTTTTT.

The genes are TRBV7-8 and TRBJ2-3; 13 bases match TRBD2. This CDR3 region has 16 residues. J gave up 3 bases and V 4 bases, and 4 bases lay outside the gene matches. Germline CDR1 is SGHVS and CDR2 is FQNEAQ. The CDR3 here is CASSSRTSGSTDTQYF. The CDR3 coding sequence is TGTGCCAGCAGCTCGAGGACTAGCGGGAGTACAGATACGCAGTATTTT.

This clone was seen only once. A junction end diverges from the germline sequence, so it may reflect a read error. The chain has TRBV30 and TRBJ2-1; D is undetermined. This CDR3 has 13 amino acids. Germline loops: CDR1 GTSNPN, CDR2 SVGIG (reference sequence). For the CDR3, the DNA is TGTGCCTGGAGTCCTGGTGGCAACAATGGGCAGTTCTTC. It yields the protein CAWSPGGNNGQFF.

This clone has just a few counts. This sequence joins TRBV29-1 and TRBJ2-5, with TRBD2 matching over 8 bases. Germline V gene data show CDR1 as SQVTM and CDR2 as ANQGSEA. V trimming: 7 bases; J trimming: 7 bases; junction bases outside the gene matches: 11. The CDR3 runs to 13 residues. DNA of the CDR3: TGCAGCGCTAGAGCGGGAGCGGGCGGGACCCAGTACTTC. Amino acids: CSARAGAGGTQYF.

This chain uses TRBV9 with TRBJ2-7; TRBD2 agrees at 7 bases. Germline CDR1 is SGDLS and CDR2 is YYNGEE. The CDR3 spans 15 residues. J gave up 4 bases and V 0 bases, and 7 bases lay outside the gene matches. The CDR3 DNA reads TGTGCCAGCAGCGTAGGCGGGAGCCGGGGGTACGAGCAGTACTTC. This codes for CASSVGGSRGYEQYF.

Here the CDR3 reads CASSLSQGALSYEQYF. Here the CDR3 DNA reads TGCGCCAGCAGCTTGTCACAGGGGGCCCTCTCCTACGAGCAGTACTTC. V and J are TRBV5-1 and TRBJ2-7, with 9 nucleotides matching TRBD1. The length of the CDR3 is 16 residues. Germline assignment: CDR1 SGHRS and CDR2 YFSETQ. V dropped 1 base and J dropped 0; count of bases not matched to a gene: 5.

This clone was counted a few times. The chain carries TRBV19 and TRBJ1-1; tentative D call: TRBD1 (5 bases). The V gene lost 4 bases and the J gene lost 3 bases, with 15 bases spanning the gap. The CDR3 has 15 residues. CDR1 is LNHDA and CDR2 is SQIVND in the germline V gene (reference sequence). The CDR3 region is CASSSQGGWDTEAFF. The CDR3 DNA follows: TGTGCCAGTAGTAGCCAGGGAGGTTGGGACACTGAAGCTTTCTTT.

A single count supports this clone. The chain recombines TRBV19 with TRBJ2-5; 10 bases are shared with TRBD2. TRBJ2-7 explains the end of the DNA better; the J call may be wrong. Looked up from germline, CDR1 is LNHDA and CDR2 is SQIVND (reference sequence). The CDR3 is made up of 14 amino acids. CDR3 sequence reads: CASRLTSGSYEQYF. The CDR3, as DNA: TGTGCCAGTCGACTGACTAGCGGGTCCTACGAGCAGTACTTC.

J is TRBJ1-3 and V is TRBV29-1; tentative D call: TRBD1 (6 bases). Germline loops: CDR1 SQVTM, CDR2 ANQGSEA. This CDR3 has 15 residues. V lost 4 bases to trimming and J lost 2 bases, with 15 bases between them. Here the CDR3 DNA reads TGCAGCGTTGTGGAAACACAGGGAACTGGAAACACCATATATTTT. Amino acid sequence: CSVVETQGTGNTIYF.

This clone was counted between two and nine times. The junction and the germline gene differ at one end; a read error may be behind it. The chain is built from TRBV13 and TRBJ1-1; D possibly corresponds to TRBD1 (5 bases). In germline, CDR1 is PRHDT, CDR2 FYEKMQ (reference sequence). This CDR3 is 12 amino acids long. The CDR3 region is CASSLGETEAFF. In nucleotides, the CDR3 is TGTGCCAGCAGCCTAGGGGAGACTGAAGCTTTCTTT.

The CDR3: CASPPGDSFLNTEAFF. The CDR3 coding sequence is TGTGCCAGCCCCCCGGGGGACAGCTTTTTGAACACTGAAGCTTTCTTT. This sequence joins TRBV7-8 and TRBJ1-1; 7 nucleotides align to TRBD1. The length of the CDR3 is 16 residues. Germline V gene sequence: CDR1 SGHVS, CDR2 FQNEAQ. Germline trimming cut 8 bases from V and 0 bases from J; bases unmatched to any gene: 12.

V gene TRBV11-3 combines with J gene TRBJ2-1, with D tentatively TRBD1 (6 bases). This CDR3 has 17 residues. Between the trimmed V and J ends, which lost 1 base and 8 bases, there was a span of 21 bases. Germline V gene lookup returns CDR1 SGHNT and CDR2 YENEEA. CDR3 residues: CASSLGDRDKVLDEQFF. CDR3 coding DNA: TGTGCCAGCAGCTTAGGAGACCGGGACAAGGTATTGGATGAGCAGTTCTTC.